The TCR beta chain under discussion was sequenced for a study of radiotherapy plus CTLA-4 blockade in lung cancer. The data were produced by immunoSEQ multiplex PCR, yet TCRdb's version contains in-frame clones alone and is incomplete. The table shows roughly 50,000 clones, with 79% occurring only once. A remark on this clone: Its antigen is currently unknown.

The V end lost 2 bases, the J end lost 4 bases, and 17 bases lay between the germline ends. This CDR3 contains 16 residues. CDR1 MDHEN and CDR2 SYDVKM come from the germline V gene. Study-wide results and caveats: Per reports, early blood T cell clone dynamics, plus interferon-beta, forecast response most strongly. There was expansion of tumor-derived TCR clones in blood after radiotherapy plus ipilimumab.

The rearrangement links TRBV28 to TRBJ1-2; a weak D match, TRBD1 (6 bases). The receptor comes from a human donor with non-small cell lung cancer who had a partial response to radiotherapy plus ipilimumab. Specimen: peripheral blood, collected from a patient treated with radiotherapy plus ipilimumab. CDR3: CASSLVSGEPLYGYTF. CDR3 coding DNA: TGTGCCAGCAGTTTAGTCTCAGGGGAACCGCTCTATGGCTACACCTTC.